These 3 T cell receptor beta chains came from one sample sequenced in a study of cytomegalovirus exposure and HLA in healthy donors (dated by TCRdb to about 2017). The protocol used for the library was the immunoSEQ multiplex PCR assay. A mixture of 60 forward primers for TCR Vbeta segments and 13 reverse primers for TCR Jbeta segments was used in the multiplex PCR. TCRdb took this table from immuneACCESS and kept in-frame rearrangements with V and J called. Such tables lack part of the clones; where checked against another copy, unresolved V genes explain under half of the gap, and the rest is unexplained. The sample table gives approximately 120,000 clones. The ten largest clones represent roughly 2% of the sample. Sequencing was performed on PBMCs. These receptors originate from a woman aged 60-75 years in good health and CMV-seronegative.

This chain links TRBV5-1 with TRBJ2-1; D is perhaps TRBD1 (6 bases). The CDR3 runs to 15 residues. Germline V CDR1 and CDR2: SGHRS, YFSETQ. The V gene lost 0 bases and the J gene lost 5 bases, with 12 bases spanning the gap. The CDR3 coding sequence is TGCGCCAGCAGCTTGGGGGGACAAAATGACAATGAGCAGTTCTTC. Translating it yields CASSLGGQNDNEQFF.

The chain combines TRBV27 with TRBJ2-5; 8 nucleotides agree with TRBD2. The end of the DNA is better explained by TRBJ2-7, so the J call may be wrong. The CDR3 is made up of 16 amino acids. Looked up from germline, CDR1 is MNHEY and CDR2 is SMNVEV (reference sequence). The DNA of the CDR3 is TGTGCCAGCAGTTTAACCAAGCGGGGGTCCGCTTACGAGCAGTACTTC. Encoded protein: CASSLTKRGSAYEQYF.

The chain has TRBV29-1 and TRBJ1-4; 7 bases map to TRBD1. The V gene end was trimmed by 3 bases and the J gene end by 6 bases; junction bases not matched to a gene: 1. The CDR3 loop spans 12 amino acids. Germline lookup yields CDR1 SQVTM and CDR2 ANQGSEA. Here the CDR3 reads CSVDRGYEKLFF. DNA for the CDR3: TGCAGCGTTGACAGGGGGTATGAAAAACTGTTTTTT.